The 2 T cell receptor beta chains listed next were all sequenced from one sample in a study of cytomegalovirus exposure and HLA in healthy donors. A multiplex PCR was run with 60 Vbeta primers and 13 Jbeta primers. Sequenced by immunoSEQ multiplex PCR; TCRdb stores in-frame clones only, minus some. In total, the table holds approximately 50,000 clones. Specimen: PBMCs. These receptors came from a female donor in good health and CMV-seronegative.

This sequence joins TRBV30 and TRBJ1-4; the D gene is possibly TRBD1 (5 bases). This CDR3 has 15 residues. CDR1 is GTSNPN and CDR2 is SVGIG in the germline V gene (reference sequence). The ends were cut back, 8 bases at V and 0 bases at J, with 16 bases in the middle. DNA of the CDR3: TGTGCCGGGGCGGGAGGCCAAGCAACTAATGAAAAACTGTTTTTT. This gives the protein CAGAGGQATNEKLFF.

The chain combines TRBV5-6 with TRBJ1-1; 8 bases are shared with TRBD1. The CDR3 is 16 amino acids. Germline CDR1 reads SGHDT; CDR2 reads YYEEEE. Trimming removed 4 bases from V and 3 bases from J; junction bases left unmatched: 11. CDR3 sequence reads: CASSPGQGTMDTEAFF. CDR3 bases: TGTGCCAGCAGCCCCGGACAGGGAACGATGGACACTGAAGCTTTCTTT.